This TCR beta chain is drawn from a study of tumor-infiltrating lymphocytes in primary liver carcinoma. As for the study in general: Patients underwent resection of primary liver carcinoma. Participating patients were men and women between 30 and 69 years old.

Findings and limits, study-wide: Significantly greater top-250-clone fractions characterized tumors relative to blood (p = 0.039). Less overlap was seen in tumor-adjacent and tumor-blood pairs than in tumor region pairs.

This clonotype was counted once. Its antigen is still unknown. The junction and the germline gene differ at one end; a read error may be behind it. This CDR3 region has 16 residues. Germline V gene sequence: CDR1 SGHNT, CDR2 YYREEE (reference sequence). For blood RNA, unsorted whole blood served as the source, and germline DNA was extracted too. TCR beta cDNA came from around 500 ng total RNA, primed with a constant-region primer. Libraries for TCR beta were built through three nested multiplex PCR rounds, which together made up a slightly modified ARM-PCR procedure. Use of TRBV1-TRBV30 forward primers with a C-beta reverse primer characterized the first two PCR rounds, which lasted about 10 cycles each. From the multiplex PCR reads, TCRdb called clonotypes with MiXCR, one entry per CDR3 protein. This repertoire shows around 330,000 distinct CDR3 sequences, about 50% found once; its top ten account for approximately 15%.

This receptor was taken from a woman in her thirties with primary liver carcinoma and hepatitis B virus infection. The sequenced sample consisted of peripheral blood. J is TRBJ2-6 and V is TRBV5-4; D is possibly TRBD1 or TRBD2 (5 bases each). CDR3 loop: CASSRDRSSGAIVLTF. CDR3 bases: TGTGCCAGCAGTCGGGACCGCAGCTCTGGGGCCATCGTCCTGACTTTC.